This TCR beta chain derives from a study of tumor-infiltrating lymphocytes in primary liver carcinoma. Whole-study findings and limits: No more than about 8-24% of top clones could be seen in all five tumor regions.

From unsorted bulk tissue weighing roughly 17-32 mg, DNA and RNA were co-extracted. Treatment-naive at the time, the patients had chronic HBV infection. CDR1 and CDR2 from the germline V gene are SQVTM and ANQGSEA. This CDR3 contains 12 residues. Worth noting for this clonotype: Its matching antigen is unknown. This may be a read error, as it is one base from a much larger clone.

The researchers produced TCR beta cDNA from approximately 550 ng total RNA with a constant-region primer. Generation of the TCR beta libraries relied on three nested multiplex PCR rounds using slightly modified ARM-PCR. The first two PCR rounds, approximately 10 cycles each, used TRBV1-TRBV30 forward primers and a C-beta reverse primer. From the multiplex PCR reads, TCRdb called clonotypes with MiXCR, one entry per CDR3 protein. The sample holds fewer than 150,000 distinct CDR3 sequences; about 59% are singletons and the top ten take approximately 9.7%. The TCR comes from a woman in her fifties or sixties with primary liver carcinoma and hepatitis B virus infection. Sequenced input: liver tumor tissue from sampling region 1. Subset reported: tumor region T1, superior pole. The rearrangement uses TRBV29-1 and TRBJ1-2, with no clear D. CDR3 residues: CSAVDVGYGHTF. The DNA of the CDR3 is TGCAGCGCTGTAGACGTCGGCTATGGCCACACCTTC.